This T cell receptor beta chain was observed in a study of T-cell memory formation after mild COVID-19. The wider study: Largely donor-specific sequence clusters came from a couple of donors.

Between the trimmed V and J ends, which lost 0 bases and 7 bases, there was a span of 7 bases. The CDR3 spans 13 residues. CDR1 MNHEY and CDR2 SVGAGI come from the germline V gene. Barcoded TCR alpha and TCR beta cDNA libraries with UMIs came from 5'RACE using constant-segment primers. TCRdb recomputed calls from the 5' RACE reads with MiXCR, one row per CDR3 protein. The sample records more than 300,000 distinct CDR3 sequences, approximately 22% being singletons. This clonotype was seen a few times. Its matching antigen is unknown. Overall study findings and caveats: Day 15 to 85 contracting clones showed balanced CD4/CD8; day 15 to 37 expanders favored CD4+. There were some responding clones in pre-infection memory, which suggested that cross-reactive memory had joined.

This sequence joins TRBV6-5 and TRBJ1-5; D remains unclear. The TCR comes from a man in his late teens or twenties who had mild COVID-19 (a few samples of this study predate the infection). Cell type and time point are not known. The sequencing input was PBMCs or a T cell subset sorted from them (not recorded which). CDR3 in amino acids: CASSYSGEQPQHF. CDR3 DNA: TGTGCCAGCAGTTACTCGGGAGAGCAGCCCCAGCATTTT.